The table lists the clone carrying this TCR beta chain with a few counts. This record comes from a study of control samples from healthy donors and cancer patients. CDR3 length: 12 amino acids. Clones were read by immunoSEQ multiplex PCR, and TCRdb kept only the in-frame ones, dropping some. This sample has under 20,000 clones, with 87% found just once. Sequenced sample: PBMCs. The receptor was derived from a woman in her 70s with colorectal cancer. The chain joins TRBV21-1 to TRBJ1-1; the table calls TRBD1, which could not be checked here. TRBV21-1 is assigned pseudogene status. CDR3 sequence (DNA): TGTGCCAGCAGCGTGGGACAGGGGCGAGCTTTCTTT. Its translation: CASSVGQGRAFF.